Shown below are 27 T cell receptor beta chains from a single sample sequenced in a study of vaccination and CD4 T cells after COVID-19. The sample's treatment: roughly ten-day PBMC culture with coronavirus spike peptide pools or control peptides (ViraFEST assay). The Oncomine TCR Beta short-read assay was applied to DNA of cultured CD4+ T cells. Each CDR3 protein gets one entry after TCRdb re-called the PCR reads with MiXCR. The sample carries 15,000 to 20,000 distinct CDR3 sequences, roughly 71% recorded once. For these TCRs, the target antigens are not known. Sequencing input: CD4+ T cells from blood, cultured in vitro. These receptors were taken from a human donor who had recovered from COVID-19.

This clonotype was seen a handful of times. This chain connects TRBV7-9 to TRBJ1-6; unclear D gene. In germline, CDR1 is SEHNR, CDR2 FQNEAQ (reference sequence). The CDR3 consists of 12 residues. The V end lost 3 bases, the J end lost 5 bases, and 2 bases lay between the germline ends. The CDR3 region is CASSFHNSPLHF. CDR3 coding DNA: TGTGCCAGCAGCTTCCATAATTCACCCCTCCACTTT.

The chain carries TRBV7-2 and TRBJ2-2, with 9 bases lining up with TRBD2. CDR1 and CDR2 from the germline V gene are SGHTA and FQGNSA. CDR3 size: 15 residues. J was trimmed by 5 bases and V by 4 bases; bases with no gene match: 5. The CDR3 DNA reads TGTGCCAGCAGCTCCCTAGGACTAGCGACCGGGGAGCTGTTTTTT. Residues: CASSSLGLATGELFF.

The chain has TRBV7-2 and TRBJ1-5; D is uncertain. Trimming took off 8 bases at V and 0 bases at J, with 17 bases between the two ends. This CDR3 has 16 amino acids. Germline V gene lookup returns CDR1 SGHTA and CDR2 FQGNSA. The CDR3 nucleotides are TGTGCCAGCCGCTCAGGCCAGGCCCTTAGCAATCAGCCCCAGCATTTT. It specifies CASRSGQALSNQPQHF.

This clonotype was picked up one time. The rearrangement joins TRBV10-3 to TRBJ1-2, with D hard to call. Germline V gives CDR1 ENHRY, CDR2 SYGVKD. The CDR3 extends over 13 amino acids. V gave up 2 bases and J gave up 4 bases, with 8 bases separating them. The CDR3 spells CAISETEGYGYTF. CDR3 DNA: TGTGCCATCAGTGAGACAGAAGGCTATGGCTACACCTTC.

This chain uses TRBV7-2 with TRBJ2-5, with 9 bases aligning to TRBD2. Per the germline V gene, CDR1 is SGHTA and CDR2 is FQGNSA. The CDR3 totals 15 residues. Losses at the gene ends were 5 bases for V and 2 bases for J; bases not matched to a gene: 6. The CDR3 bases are TGTGCCAGCAGCCCGGTAGCGGGGGTTCAAGAGACCCAGTACTTC. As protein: CASSPVAGVQETQYF. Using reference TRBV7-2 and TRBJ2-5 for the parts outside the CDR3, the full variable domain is GAGVSQSPSNKVTEKGKDVELRCDPISGHTALYWYRQSLGQGLEFLIYFQGNSAPDKSGLPSDRFSAERTGGSVSTLTIQRTQQEDSAVYLCASSPVAGVQETQYFGPGTRLLVL.

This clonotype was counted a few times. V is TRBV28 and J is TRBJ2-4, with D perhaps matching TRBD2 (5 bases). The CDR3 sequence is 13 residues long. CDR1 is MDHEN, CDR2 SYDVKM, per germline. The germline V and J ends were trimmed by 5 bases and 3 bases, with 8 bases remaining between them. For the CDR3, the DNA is TGTGCCAGCAGTCCTCGGGACAAAAACATTCAGTACTTC. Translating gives CASSPRDKNIQYF.

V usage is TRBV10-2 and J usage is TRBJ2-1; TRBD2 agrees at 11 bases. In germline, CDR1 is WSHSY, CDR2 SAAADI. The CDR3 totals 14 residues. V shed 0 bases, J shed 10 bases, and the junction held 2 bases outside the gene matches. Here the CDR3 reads CASSESASGREQFF. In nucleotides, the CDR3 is TGCGCCAGCAGTGAGTCGGCTAGCGGGAGGGAGCAGTTCTTC.

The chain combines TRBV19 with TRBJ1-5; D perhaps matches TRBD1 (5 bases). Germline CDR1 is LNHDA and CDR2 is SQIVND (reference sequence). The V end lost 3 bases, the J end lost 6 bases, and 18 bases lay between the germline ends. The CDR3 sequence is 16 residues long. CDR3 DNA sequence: TGTGCCAGTAGTATTCAGGGTTATGGATCGGGTCAGCCCCAGCATTTT. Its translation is CASSIQGYGSGQPQHF.

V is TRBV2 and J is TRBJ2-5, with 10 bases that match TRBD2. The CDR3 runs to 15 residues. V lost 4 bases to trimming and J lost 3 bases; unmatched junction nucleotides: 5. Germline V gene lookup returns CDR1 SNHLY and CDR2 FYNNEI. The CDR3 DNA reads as TGTGCCAGCAGTGGGACTAGCGGAAGAAAAGAGACCCAGTACTTC. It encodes CASSGTSGRKETQYF.

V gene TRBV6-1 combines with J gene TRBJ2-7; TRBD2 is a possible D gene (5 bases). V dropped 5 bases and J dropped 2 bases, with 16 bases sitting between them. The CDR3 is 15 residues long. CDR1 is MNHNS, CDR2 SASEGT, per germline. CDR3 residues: CASSTTTGTTYEQYF. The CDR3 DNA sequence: TGTGCCAGCAGTACTACTACGGGAACCACCTACGAGCAGTACTTC.

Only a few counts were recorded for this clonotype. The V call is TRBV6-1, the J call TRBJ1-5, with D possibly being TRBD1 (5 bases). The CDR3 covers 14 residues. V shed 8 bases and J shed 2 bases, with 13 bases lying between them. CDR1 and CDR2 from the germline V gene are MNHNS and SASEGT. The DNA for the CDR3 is TGTGCCAGCCAGAAGTCAGGGCGCAATCAGCCCCAGCATTTT. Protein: CASQKSGRNQPQHF.

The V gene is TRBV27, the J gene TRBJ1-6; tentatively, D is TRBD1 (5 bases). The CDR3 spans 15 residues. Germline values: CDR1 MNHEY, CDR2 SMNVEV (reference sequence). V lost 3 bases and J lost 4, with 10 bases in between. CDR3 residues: CASSFTRQYNSPLHF. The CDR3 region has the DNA TGTGCCAGCAGTTTCACCCGACAGTATAATTCACCCCTCCACTTT.

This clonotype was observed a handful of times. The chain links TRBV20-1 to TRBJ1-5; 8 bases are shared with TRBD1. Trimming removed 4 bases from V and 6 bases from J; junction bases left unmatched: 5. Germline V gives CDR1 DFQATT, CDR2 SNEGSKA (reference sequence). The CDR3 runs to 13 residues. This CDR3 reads CSAMDRAGQPQHF. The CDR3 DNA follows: TGCAGTGCTATGGACAGGGCGGGTCAGCCCCAGCATTTT.

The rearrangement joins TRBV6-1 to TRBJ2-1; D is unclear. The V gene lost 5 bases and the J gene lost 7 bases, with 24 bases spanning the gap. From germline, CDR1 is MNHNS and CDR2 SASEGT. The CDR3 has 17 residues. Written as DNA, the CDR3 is TGTGCCAGCAGTACCTGGGTATCGGGTCGCTCCTCGAATGAGCAGTTCTTC. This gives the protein CASSTWVSGRSSNEQFF.

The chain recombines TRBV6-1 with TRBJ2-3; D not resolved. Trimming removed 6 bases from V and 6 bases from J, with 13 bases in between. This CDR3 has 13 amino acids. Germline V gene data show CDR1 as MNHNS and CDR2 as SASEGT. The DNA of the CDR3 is TGTGCCAGCAGCCTCGAGGCGCCCGATACGCAGTATTTT. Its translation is CASSLEAPDTQYF.

The DNA of the CDR3 is TGTGCCACCAGCAGTCATTTGGGCAGTTATAGCAATCAGCCCCAGCATTTT. This sequence encodes CATSSHLGSYSNQPQHF. V gene TRBV15 combines with J gene TRBJ1-5; unclear D gene. The germline CDR1 and CDR2 sequences are LNHNV and YYDKDF (reference sequence). The CDR3 sequence is 17 residues long. Trimming removed 3 bases from V and 0 bases from J, with 15 bases in between.

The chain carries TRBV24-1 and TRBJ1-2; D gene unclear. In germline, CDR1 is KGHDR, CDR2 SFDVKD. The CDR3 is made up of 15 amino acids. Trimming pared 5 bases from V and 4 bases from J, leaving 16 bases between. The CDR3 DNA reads TGTGCCACCAGTGGGGGAGGGAGAGCTTCCTATGGCTACACCTTC. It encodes CATSGGGRASYGYTF.

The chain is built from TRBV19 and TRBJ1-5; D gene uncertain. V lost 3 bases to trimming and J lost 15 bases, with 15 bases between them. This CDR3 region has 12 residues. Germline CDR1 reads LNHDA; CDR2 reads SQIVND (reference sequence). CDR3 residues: CASSIGSTGWHF. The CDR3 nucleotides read TGTGCCAGTAGTATTGGGTCTACGGGGTGGCATTTT.

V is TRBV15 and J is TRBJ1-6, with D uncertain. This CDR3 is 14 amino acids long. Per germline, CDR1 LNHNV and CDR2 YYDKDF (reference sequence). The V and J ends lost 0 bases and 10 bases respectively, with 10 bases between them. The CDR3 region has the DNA TGTGCCACCAGCAGAGATATAGGAGAGTCACCCCTCCACTTT. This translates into CATSRDIGESPLHF. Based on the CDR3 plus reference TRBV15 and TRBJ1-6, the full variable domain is DAMVIQNPRYQVTQFGKPVTLSCSQTLNHNVMYWYQQKSSQAPKLLFHYYDKDFNNEADTPDNFQSRRPNTSFCFLDIRSPGLGDTAMYLCATSRDIGESPLHFGNGTRLTVT.

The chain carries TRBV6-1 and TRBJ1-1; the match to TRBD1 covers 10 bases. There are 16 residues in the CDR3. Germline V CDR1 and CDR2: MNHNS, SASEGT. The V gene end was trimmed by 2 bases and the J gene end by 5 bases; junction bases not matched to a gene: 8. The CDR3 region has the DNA TGTGCCAGCAGTGAATCTGGGGGACAGGGGTGGACTGAAGCTTTCTTT. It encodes CASSESGGQGWTEAFF.

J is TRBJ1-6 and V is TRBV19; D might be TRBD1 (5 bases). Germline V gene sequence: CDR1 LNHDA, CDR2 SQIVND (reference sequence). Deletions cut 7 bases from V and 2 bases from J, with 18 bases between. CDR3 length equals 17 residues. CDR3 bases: TGTGCCAGTAAAACCCTCGGGAGGGGCGCCTATAATTCACCCCTCCACTTT. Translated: CASKTLGRGAYNSPLHF.

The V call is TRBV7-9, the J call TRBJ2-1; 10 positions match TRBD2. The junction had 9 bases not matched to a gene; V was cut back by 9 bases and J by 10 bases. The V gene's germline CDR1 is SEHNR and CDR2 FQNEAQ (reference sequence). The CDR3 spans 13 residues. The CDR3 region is CASPSGRAGEQFF. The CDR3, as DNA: TGTGCCAGTCCAAGCGGGAGGGCCGGGGAGCAGTTCTTC.

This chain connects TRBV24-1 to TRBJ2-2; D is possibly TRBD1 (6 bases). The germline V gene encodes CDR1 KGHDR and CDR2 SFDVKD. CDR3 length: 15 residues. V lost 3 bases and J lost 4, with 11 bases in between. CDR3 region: CATSDPRQATGELFF. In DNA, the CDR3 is TGTGCCACCAGTGATCCCCGACAGGCCACCGGGGAGCTGTTTTTT.

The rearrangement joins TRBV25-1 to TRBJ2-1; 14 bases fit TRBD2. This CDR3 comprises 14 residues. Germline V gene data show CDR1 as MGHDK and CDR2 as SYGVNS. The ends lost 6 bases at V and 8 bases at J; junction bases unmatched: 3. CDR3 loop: CASSRGLAGDEQFF. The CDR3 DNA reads TGTGCCAGCAGCCGGGGACTAGCGGGAGATGAGCAGTTCTTC.

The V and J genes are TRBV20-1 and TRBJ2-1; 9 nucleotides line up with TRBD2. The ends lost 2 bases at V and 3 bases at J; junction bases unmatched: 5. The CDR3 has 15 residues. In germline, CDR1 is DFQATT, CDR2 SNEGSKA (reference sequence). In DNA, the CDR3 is TGCAGTGCTAGATGGGGTAGCGGGAGCTACAATGAGCAGTTCTTC. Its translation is CSARWGSGSYNEQFF.

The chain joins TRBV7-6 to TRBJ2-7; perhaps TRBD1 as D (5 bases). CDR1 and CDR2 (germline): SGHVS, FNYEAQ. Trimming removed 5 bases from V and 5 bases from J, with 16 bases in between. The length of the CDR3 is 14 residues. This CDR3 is CASSPSTGFHEQYF. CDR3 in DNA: TGTGCCAGCAGCCCCTCTACAGGTTTCCACGAGCAGTACTTC. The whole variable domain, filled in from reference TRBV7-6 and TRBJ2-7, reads GAGVSQSPRYKVTKRGQDVALRCDPISGHVSLYWYRQALGQGPEFLTYFNYEAQQDKSGLPNDRFSAERPEGSISTLTIQRTEQRDSAMYRCASSPSTGFHEQYFGPGTRLTVT.

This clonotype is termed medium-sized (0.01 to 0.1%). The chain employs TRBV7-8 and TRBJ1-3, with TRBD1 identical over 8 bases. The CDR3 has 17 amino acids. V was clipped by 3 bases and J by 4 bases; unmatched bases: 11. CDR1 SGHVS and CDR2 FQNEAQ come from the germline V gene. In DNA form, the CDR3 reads TGTGCCAGCAGCTTGTCCGACAGGGGATTGAGGGGAAACACCATATATTTT. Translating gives CASSLSDRGLRGNTIYF.